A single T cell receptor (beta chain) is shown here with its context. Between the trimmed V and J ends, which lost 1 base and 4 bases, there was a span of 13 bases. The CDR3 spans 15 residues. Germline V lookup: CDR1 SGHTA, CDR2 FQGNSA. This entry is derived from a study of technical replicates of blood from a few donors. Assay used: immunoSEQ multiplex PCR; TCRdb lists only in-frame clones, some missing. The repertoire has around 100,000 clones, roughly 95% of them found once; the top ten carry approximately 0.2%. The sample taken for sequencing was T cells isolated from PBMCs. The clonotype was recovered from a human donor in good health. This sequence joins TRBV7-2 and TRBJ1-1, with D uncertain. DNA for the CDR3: TGTGCCAGCAGCTTAGGTTCGGGGTTGGGCACTGAAGCTTTCTTT. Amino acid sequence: CASSLGSGLGTEAFF.